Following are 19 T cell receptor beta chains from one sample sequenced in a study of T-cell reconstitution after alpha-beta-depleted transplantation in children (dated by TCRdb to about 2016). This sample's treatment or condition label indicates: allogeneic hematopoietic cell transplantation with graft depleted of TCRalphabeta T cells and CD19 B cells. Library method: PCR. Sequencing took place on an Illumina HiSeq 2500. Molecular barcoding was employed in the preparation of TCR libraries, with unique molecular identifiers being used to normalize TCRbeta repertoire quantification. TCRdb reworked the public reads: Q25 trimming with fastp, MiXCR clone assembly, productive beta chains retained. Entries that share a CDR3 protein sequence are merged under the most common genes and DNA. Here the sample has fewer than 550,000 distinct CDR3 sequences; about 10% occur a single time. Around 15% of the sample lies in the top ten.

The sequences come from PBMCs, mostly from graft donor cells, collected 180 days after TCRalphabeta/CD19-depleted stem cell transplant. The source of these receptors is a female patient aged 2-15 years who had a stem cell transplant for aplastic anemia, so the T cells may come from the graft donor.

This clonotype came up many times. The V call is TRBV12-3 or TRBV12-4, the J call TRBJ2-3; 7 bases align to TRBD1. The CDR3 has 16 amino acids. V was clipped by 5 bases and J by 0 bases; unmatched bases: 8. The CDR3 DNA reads TGTGCCAGCAGTCTTACGGGACAGTCTAGCACAGATACGCAGTATTTT. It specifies CASSLTGQSSTDTQYF.

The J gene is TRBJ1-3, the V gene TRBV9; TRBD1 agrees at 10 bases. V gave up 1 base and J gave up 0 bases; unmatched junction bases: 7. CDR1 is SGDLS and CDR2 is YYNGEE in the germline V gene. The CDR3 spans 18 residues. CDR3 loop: CASSVPRQGADSGNTIYF. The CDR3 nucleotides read TGTGCCAGCAGCGTACCTAGACAGGGGGCGGACTCTGGAAACACCATATATTTT.

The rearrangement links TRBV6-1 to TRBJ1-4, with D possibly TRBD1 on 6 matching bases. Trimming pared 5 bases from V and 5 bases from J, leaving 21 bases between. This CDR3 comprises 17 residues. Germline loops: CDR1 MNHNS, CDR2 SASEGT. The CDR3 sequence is CASSPARSGERNEKLFF. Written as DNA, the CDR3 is TGTGCCAGCAGTCCCGCAAGATCAGGGGAGAGGAATGAAAAACTGTTTTTT.

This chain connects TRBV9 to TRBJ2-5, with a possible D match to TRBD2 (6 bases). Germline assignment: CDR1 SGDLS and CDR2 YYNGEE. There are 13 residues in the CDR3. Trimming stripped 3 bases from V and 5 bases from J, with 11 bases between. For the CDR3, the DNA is TGTGCCAGCAGCGCTACTAGCACCGAGACCCAGTACTTC. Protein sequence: CASSATSTETQYF.

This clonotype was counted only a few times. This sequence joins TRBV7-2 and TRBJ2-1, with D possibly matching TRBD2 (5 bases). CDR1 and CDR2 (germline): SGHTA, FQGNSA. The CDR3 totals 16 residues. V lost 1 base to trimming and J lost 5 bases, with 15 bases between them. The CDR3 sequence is CASSLVGWEYHNEQFF. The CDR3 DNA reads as TGTGCCAGCAGCTTAGTCGGGTGGGAGTATCACAATGAGCAGTTCTTC.

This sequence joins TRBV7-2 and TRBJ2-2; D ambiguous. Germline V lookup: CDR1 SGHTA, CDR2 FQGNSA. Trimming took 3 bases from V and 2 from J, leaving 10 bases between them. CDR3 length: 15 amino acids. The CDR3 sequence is CASSLGSTNTGELFF. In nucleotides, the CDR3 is TGTGCCAGCAGCTTGGGGTCTACCAACACCGGGGAGCTGTTTTTT.

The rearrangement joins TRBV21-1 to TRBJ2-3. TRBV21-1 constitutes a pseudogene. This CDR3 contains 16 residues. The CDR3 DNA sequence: TGTGCCAGCACATTAATAATCGGGTTCGAATCAGATACGCAGTATTTT. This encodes CASTLIIGFESDTQYF.

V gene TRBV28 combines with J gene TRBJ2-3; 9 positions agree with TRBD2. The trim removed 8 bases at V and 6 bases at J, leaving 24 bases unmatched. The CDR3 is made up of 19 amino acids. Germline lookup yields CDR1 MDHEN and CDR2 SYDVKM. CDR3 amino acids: CASPPHAGGPYKGEDTQYF. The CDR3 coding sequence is TGTGCCAGCCCCCCTCACGCGGGAGGGCCATATAAGGGAGAGGATACGCAGTATTTT.

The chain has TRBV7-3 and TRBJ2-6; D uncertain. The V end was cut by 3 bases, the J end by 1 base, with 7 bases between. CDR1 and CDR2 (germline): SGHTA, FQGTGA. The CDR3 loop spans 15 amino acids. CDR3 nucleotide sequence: TGTGCCAGCAGCTTTATGGGATCTGGGGCCAACGTCCTGACTTTC. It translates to CASSFMGSGANVLTF.

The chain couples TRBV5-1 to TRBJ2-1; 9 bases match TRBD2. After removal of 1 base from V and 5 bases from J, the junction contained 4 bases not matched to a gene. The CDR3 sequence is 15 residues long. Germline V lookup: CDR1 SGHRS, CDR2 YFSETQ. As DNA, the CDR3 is TGCGCCAGCAGCTTGAGCCTAGCGGGAAACAATGAGCAGTTCTTC. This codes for CASSLSLAGNNEQFF.

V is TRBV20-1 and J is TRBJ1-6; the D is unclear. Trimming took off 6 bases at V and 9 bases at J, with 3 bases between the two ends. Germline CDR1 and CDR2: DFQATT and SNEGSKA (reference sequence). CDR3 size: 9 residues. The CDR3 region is CSAGSPLHF. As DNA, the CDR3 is TGCAGTGCGGGTTCACCCCTCCACTTT.

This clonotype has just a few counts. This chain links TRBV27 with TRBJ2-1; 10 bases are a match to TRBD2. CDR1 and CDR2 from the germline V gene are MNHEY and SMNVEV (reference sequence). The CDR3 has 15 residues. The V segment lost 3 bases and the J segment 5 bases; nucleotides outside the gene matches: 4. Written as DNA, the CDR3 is TGTGCCAGCAGTTTGGCTAGCGGGAGTCACAATGAGCAGTTCTTC. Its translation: CASSLASGSHNEQFF.

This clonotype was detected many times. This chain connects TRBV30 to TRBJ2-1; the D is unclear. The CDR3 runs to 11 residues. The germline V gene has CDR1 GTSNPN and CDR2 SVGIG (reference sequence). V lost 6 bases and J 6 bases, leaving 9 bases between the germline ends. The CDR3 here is CACKWGNEQFF. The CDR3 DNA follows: TGTGCCTGCAAGTGGGGCAATGAGCAGTTCTTC.

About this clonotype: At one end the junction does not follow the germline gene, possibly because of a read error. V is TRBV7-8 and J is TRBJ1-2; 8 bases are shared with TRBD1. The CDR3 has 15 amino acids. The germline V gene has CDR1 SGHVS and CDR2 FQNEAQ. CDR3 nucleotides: TGTGCCAGCAGCTTAGGGGCAGGGGGCCCCTATGGCGACACCTTC. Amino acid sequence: CASSLGAGGPYGDTF.

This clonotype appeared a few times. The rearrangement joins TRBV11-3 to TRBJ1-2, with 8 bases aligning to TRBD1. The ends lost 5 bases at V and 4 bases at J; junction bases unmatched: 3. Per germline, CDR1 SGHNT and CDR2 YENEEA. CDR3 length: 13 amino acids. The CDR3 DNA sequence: TGTGCCAGCAGCGTCGACAGGGGCTATGGCTACACCTTC. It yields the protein CASSVDRGYGYTF. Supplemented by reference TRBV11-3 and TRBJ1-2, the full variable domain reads EAGVVQSPRYKIIEKKQPVAFWCNPISGHNTLYWYLQNLGQGPELLIRYENEEAVDDSQLPKDRFSAERLKGVDSTLKIQPAELGDSAVYLCASSVDRGYGYTFGSGTRLTVV.

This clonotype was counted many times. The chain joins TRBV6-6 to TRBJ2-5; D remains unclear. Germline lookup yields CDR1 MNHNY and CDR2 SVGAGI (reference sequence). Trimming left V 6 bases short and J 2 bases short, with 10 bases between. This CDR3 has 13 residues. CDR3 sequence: CASSPELQETQYF. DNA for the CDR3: TGTGCCAGCAGCCCTGAACTTCAAGAGACCCAGTACTTC.

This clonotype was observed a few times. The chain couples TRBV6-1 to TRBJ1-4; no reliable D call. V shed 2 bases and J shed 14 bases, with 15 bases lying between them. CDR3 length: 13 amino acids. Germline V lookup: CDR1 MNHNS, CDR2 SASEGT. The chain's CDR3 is CASSEWRTGYLFF. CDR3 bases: TGTGCCAGCAGTGAATGGAGAACGGGATATCTGTTTTTT.

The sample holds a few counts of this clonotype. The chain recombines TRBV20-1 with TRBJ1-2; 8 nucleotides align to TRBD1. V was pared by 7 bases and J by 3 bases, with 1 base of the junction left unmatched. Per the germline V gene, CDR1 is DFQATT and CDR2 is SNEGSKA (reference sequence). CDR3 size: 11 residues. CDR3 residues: CSGQGYYGYTF. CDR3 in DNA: TGCAGTGGACAGGGGTACTATGGCTACACCTTC.

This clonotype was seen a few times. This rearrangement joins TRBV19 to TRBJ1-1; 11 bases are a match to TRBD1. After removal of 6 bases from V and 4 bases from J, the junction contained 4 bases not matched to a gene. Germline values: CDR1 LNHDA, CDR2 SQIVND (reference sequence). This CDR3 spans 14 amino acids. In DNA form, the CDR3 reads TGTGCCAGTAGCCCGGACAGGGGGCTCACTGAAGCTTTCTTT. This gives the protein CASSPDRGLTEAFF.